These T cell receptor beta chains were read from a single sample in a study of shared clonotypes between healthy human individuals. Generated by immunoSEQ multiplex PCR, the TCRdb table keeps only in-frame clones and is missing some. The sample includes roughly 2.2 million clones, over 90% of them seen just once. The sequenced sample consisted of naive CD4+ T cells from PBMCs. The receptors derive from a man between 18 and 29 years old in good health. Some clones in this sample may be carry-over from other donors' samples. Both conserved end residues are part of each CDR3. A D gene is named only where the DNA matches it firmly. Only some rows state a clone size, as once, few, many or a class for expanded clones.

D gene,clone size,V gene,J gene,CDR3 protein,CDR3 DNA
-,-,TRBV7-2,TRBJ2-2,CASSFLRRGDTGELFF,TGTGCCAGCAGCTTTTTACGCAGGGGGGACACCGGGGAGCTGTTTTTT
-,-,TRBV28,TRBJ2-1,CASSWLGGEQFF,TGTGCCAGCAGTTGGTTGGGAGGTGAGCAGTTCTTC
TRBD2,few,TRBV5-4,TRBJ2-1,CASSLGTSASSYNEQFF,TGTGCCAGCAGCCTCGGGACTAGCGCGAGTTCCTACAATGAGCAGTTCTTC
TRBD1,-,TRBV6-1,TRBJ1-1,CASSETGGRTEAFF,TGTGCCAGCAGTGAGACAGGGGGCCGCACTGAAGCTTTCTTT
TRBD2,-,TRBV19,TRBJ2-7,CASSKTSGSPYEQYF,TGTGCCAGTAGTAAGACTAGCGGGAGTCCCTACGAGCAGTACTTC
TRBD2,-,TRBV29-1,TRBJ2-1,CSVVDSGRSSSYNEQFF,TGCAGCGTTGTAGATAGCGGGAGGTCTAGCTCCTACAATGAGCAGTTCTTC
TRBD2,-,TRBV6-1,TRBJ2-1,CASSEGPDAGVGSYNEQFF,TGTGCCAGCAGTGAAGGGCCGGACGCGGGAGTAGGATCCTACAATGAGCAGTTCTTC
TRBD1,-,TRBV5-1,TRBJ2-4,CASSRDSNAKNIQYF,TGCGCCAGCAGCCGGGACAGCAACGCCAAAAACATTCAGTACTTC
-,-,TRBV6-5,TRBJ1-5,CASSDRGNQPQHF,TGTGCCAGCAGTGACAGAGGGAATCAGCCCCAGCATTTT
TRBD1,-,TRBV5-1,TRBJ1-1,CASSKTGGRNTEAFF,TGCGCCAGCAGCAAGACAGGGGGAAGGAACACTGAAGCTTTCTTT
-,-,TRBV4-3,TRBJ1-1,CASSQGYGLDTEAFF,TGCGCCAGCAGCCAAGGATATGGGTTGGACACTGAAGCTTTCTTT
TRBD1,once,TRBV10-3,TRBJ2-7,CAIKTGSYEQYF,TGTGCCATCAAGACAGGGTCCTACGAGCAGTACTTC
-,-,TRBV14,TRBJ1-2,CASSLGVYSYGYTF,TGTGCCAGCAGCCTGGGGGTTTATAGCTATGGCTACACCTTC
TRBD1,-,TRBV4-1,TRBJ1-4,CASSQDPGQRNEKLFF,TGCGCCAGCAGCCAAGACCCGGGACAGCGAAATGAAAAACTGTTTTTT
TRBD2,-,TRBV7-3,TRBJ2-3,CASSKTSGRTDTQYF,TGTGCCAGCAGTAAAACTAGCGGGCGCACAGATACGCAGTATTTT
-,-,TRBV7-6,TRBJ1-2,CASSLTGSYGYTF,TGTGCCAGCAGCTTAACAGGGAGCTATGGCTACACCTTC
-,-,TRBV7-6,TRBJ1-5,CASSSFVGPQHF,TGTGCCAGCAGCTCCTTCGTGGGGCCCCAGCATTTT
-,-,TRBV7-2,TRBJ1-1,CASSFFGENTEAFF,TGTGCCAGCAGCTTTTTCGGGGAGAACACTGAAGCTTTCTTT
-,-,TRBV10-3,TRBJ2-6,CAISLSSGANVLTF,TGTGCCATCAGTTTGAGCTCTGGGGCCAACGTCCTGACTTTC
TRBD2,-,TRBV30,TRBJ2-5,CAWNPGLAVQETQYF,TGTGCCTGGAATCCGGGACTAGCGGTTCAAGAGACCCAGTACTTC
-,-,TRBV11-2,TRBJ2-7,CASSLGVGVEYF,TGTGCCAGCAGCTTAGGGGTGGGCGTGGAGTACTTC
TRBD2,-,TRBV28,TRBJ2-7,CASSLRAGLSYEQYF,TGTGCCAGCAGTCTAAGAGCGGGACTGTCCTACGAGCAGTACTTC
-,-,TRBV30,TRBJ1-2,CAWSVLQAGYTF,TGTGCCTGGAGTGTACTGCAGGCTGGCTACACCTTC
TRBD1,-,TRBV28,TRBJ2-7,CASLWTGGGEQYF,TGTGCCAGCCTGTGGACAGGGGGTGGTGAGCAGTACTTC
-,-,TRBV7-8,TRBJ2-1,CASSLVPSSWEFF,TGTGCCAGCAGCTTGGTCCCATCATCCTGGGAGTTCTTC
TRBD2,-,TRBV7-2,TRBJ2-2,CASSLFGGSTGELFF,TGTGCCAGCAGCCTTTTCGGGGGGAGCACCGGGGAGCTGTTTTTT
-,-,TRBV9,TRBJ2-1,CASSVDPSSSYNEQFF,TGTGCCAGCAGCGTAGATCCTAGCAGTTCCTACAATGAGCAGTTCTTC
TRBD2,once,TRBV14,TRBJ2-5,CASSQLASGVQETQYF,TGTGCCAGCAGCCAACTAGCGAGCGGGGTACAAGAGACCCAGTACTTC
-,-,TRBV19,TRBJ1-3,CASSIDYLYRNTIYF,TGTGCCAGTAGTATAGATTATCTTTATCGAAACACCATATATTTT
TRBD1,-,TRBV5-1,TRBJ1-4,CASRGTVNEKLFF,TGCGCCAGCAGGGGGACAGTAAATGAAAAACTGTTTTTT
-,-,TRBV9,TRBJ1-5,CASSSTVNQPQHF,TGTGCCAGCAGCTCGACAGTAAATCAGCCCCAGCATTTT
-,few,TRBV19,TRBJ1-5,CASSMQGNQPQHF,TGTGCCAGTAGTATGCAGGGGAATCAGCCCCAGCATTTT
-,-,TRBV7-3,TRBJ2-1,CASRSLGNGYEQFF,TGTGCCAGCAGGTCACTAGGGAACGGGTATGAGCAGTTCTTC
TRBD1,-,TRBV18,TRBJ2-5,CASSPPAYRGSGETQYF,TGTGCCAGCTCACCACCAGCTTACAGGGGAAGCGGAGAGACCCAGTACTTC
-,-,TRBV7-9,TRBJ2-7,CASSLAGFYEQYF,TGTGCCAGCAGCTTAGCAGGGTTCTACGAGCAGTACTTC
-,-,TRBV7-9,TRBJ1-5,CASARGEGHQPQHF,TGTGCCAGCGCCCGGGGTGAGGGTCATCAGCCCCAGCATTTT
TRBD2,-,TRBV5-6,TRBJ2-3,CASSSLTSGTTDTQYF,TGTGCCAGCAGCTCCCTCACTAGCGGGACGACAGATACGCAGTATTTT
-,-,TRBV19,TRBJ1-5,CASSSNGNNQPQHF,TGTGCCAGTAGCTCGAATGGGAACAATCAGCCCCAGCATTTT
-,once,TRBV29-1,TRBJ2-2,CSVSWRNTGELFF,TGCAGCGTTTCTTGGCGGAACACCGGGGAGCTGTTTTTT
-,-,TRBV2,TRBJ2-2,CASSVRESTGELFF,TGTGCCAGCAGTGTTAGGGAATCCACCGGGGAGCTGTTTTTT
-,-,TRBV6-6,TRBJ1-1,CASNRGNTEAFF,TGTGCCAGCAATAGAGGGAACACTGAAGCTTTCTTT
-,-,TRBV7-2,TRBJ2-7,CASSFYGDEQYF,TGTGCCAGCAGCTTCTACGGGGACGAGCAGTACTTC